These 26 T cell receptor beta chains were sequenced from one sample in a study of OX40 agonist ivuxolimab in advanced cancers. Data came from immunoSEQ multiplex PCR; TCRdb stores just in-frame clones and leaves some out. The sample holds about 80,000 clones, around 86% seen once. The sequencing here drew on CD4+ or CD8+ T cells sorted from blood, taken in a trial of the OX40 agonist ivuxolimab. These receptors were obtained from an adult with an advanced solid tumor such as melanoma, head and neck, liver or kidney cancer.

This clone has more than one count but fewer than ten. J is TRBJ2-5 and V is TRBV4-1; D remains unclear. This CDR3 spans 13 amino acids. V lost 2 bases and J 5 bases, leaving 9 bases between the germline ends. Germline V lookup: CDR1 MGHRA, CDR2 YSYEKL. The chain's CDR3 is CASSQTNWETQYF. As DNA, the CDR3 is TGCGCCAGCAGCCAAACGAATTGGGAGACCCAGTACTTC.

The chain couples TRBV19 to TRBJ2-1, with D maybe TRBD2 (6 bases). The CDR3 consists of 14 residues. Germline lookup yields CDR1 LNHDA and CDR2 SQIVND (reference sequence). Trimming removed 6 bases at V and 3 bases at J, with 12 bases between. This chain's CDR3 is CASRGGINYNEQFF. CDR3 in DNA: TGTGCCAGTAGGGGCGGGATAAACTACAATGAGCAGTTCTTC. The full variable domain, with the rest looked up from reference TRBV19 and TRBJ2-1, is DGGITQSPKYLFRKEGQNVTLSCEQNLNHDAMYWYRQDPGQGLRLIYYSQIVNDFQKGDIAEGYSVSREKKESFPLTVTSAQKNPTAFYLCASRGGINYNEQFFGPGTRLTVL.

CDR3 nucleotide sequence: TGTGCCAGCCGTTCGTTACCAGCGGGAGATTACGAGCAGTACTTC. Encoded protein: CASRSLPAGDYEQYF. This chain joins TRBV28 and TRBJ2-7, with 8 bases aligning to TRBD2. V trimming: 8 bases; J trimming: 4 bases; junction bases outside the gene matches: 13. There are 15 residues in the CDR3. Germline-derived CDR1 and CDR2 are MDHEN and SYDVKM.

The chain carries TRBV11-3 and TRBJ2-5; D is possibly TRBD1 (5 bases). V shed 5 bases and J shed 2 bases, with 15 bases lying between them. Germline assignment: CDR1 SGHNT and CDR2 YENEEA. CDR3 length: 15 residues. This CDR3 is CASSPNQGNQETQYF. Here the CDR3 DNA reads TGTGCCAGCAGCCCCAATCAGGGCAATCAAGAGACCCAGTACTTC.

This clone was picked up one time. This chain joins TRBV19 and TRBJ1-1, with 8 bases identical to TRBD1. Germline V gene sequence: CDR1 LNHDA, CDR2 SQIVND (reference sequence). With V trimmed by 5 bases and J by 4 bases, 6 bases remained unmatched. The length of the CDR3 is 14 residues. CDR3 residues: CASSRADRATEAFF. CDR3 sequence (DNA): TGTGCCAGTAGTCGGGCGGACAGGGCCACTGAAGCTTTCTTT. The variable domain in full, with the rest retrieved from reference TRBV19 and TRBJ1-1, is DGGITQSPKYLFRKEGQNVTLSCEQNLNHDAMYWYRQDPGQGLRLIYYSQIVNDFQKGDIAEGYSVSREKKESFPLTVTSAQKNPTAFYLCASSRADRATEAFFGQGTRLTVV.

The chain uses TRBV29-1 and TRBJ1-2; 7 positions match TRBD1. Germline CDR1 and CDR2: SQVTM and ANQGSEA. Losses at the gene ends were 7 bases for V and 2 bases for J; bases not matched to a gene: 10. The CDR3 contains 14 residues. The CDR3 here is CSARTGSQNYGYTF. CDR3 DNA sequence: TGCAGCGCTAGGACAGGAAGTCAAAACTATGGCTACACCTTC.

This chain connects TRBV12-5 to TRBJ2-2; D not resolved. V shed 3 bases and J shed 1 base, with 9 bases lying between them. This CDR3 comprises 15 residues. CDR1 and CDR2 from the germline V gene are LGHNT and FRNRAP. This CDR3 is CASGFLHGNTGELFF. In DNA form, the CDR3 reads TGTGCTAGTGGTTTTTTGCACGGGAACACCGGGGAGCTGTTTTTT.

The chain uses TRBV5-6 and TRBJ2-2, with TRBD1 as a possible D gene (6 bases). The CDR3 spans 15 residues. V was pared by 8 bases and J by 0 bases, with 14 bases between. Germline V CDR1 and CDR2: SGHDT, YYEEEE. Here the CDR3 reads CARITGTPNTGELFF. In DNA form, the CDR3 reads TGTGCCAGAATCACCGGGACACCGAACACCGGGGAGCTGTTTTTT.

A remark on this clone: This sample includes further DNA sequences coding for the same CDR3. The chain recombines TRBV18 with TRBJ1-5; 10 bases map to TRBD1. Germline CDR1 is KGHSH and CDR2 is LQKENI. V lost 2 bases to trimming and J lost 10 bases; unmatched junction nucleotides: 2. This CDR3 has 13 residues. The CDR3 DNA is TGTGCCAGCTCACCAGGGACAGGGGAACCCCAGCATTTT. Translated, it gives CASSPGTGEPQHF.

The V and J genes are TRBV28 and TRBJ1-1; D not certain. Deletions cut 4 bases from V and 11 bases from J, with 17 bases between. The germline V gene has CDR1 MDHEN and CDR2 SYDVKM. The CDR3 consists of 13 residues. CDR3 nucleotide sequence: TGTGCCAGCAGTTGGGTCACTCGGCCTGGTGCTTTCTTT. Encoded protein: CASSWVTRPGAFF.

This chain joins TRBV30 and TRBJ2-1; D gene uncertain. CDR1 GTSNPN and CDR2 SVGIG come from the germline V gene (reference sequence). CDR3 size: 11 residues. The V and J ends lost 2 bases and 9 bases respectively, with 8 bases between them. The DNA of the CDR3 is TGTGCCTGGAGTACCGGCATTGAGCAGTTCTTC. It yields the protein CAWSTGIEQFF. Filled out from reference TRBV30 and TRBJ2-1, the complete variable domain reads SQTIHQWPATLVQPVGSPLSLECTVEGTSNPNLYWYRQAAGRGLQLLFYSVGIGQISSEVPQNLSASRPQDRQFILSSKKLLLSDSGFYLCAWSTGIEQFFGPGTRLTVL.

For this clone: The junction differs from germline at one of its ends, possibly a read error. This chain links TRBV6-1 with TRBJ1-5; the match to TRBD1 covers 7 bases. In germline, CDR1 is MNHNS, CDR2 SASEGT. This CDR3 has 15 residues. The CDR3 loop reads CASREGGGGNQPQHF. The CDR3 DNA follows: TGTGCCAGCAGGGAAGGAGGGGGCGGCAATCAGCCCCAGCATTTT.

The chain links TRBV29-1 to TRBJ2-1; 10 positions agree with TRBD1. Germline CDR1 reads SQVTM; CDR2 reads ANQGSEA. The CDR3 covers 12 residues. V was pared by 7 bases and J by 12 bases, with 9 bases of the junction left unmatched. This CDR3 is CSALGQGNWQFF. The CDR3 nucleotides are TGCAGCGCCCTGGGACAGGGGAATTGGCAGTTCTTC.

The chain couples TRBV11-2 to TRBJ1-2, with TRBD1 as a possible D gene (6 bases). The CDR3 is made up of 15 amino acids. V lost 1 base and J lost 4, with 13 bases in between. CDR1 is SGHAT and CDR2 is FQNNGV in the germline V gene. CDR3 protein: CASSLVTGRSYGYTF. The CDR3 nucleotides read TGTGCCAGCAGCTTAGTAACAGGGAGAAGCTATGGCTACACCTTC.

This clone was observed a single time. The rearrangement joins TRBV19 to TRBJ2-5; TRBD1 aligns across 10 bases. The CDR3 runs to 14 residues. V lost 5 bases, J lost 6 bases, and 6 bases stayed unmatched. The germline V gene has CDR1 LNHDA and CDR2 SQIVND (reference sequence). The CDR3, as DNA: TGTGCCAGTAGTCCGGGACAGGGGATAAAGACCCAGTACTTC. This translates into CASSPGQGIKTQYF.

This sequence joins TRBV10-3 and TRBJ2-7; TRBD1 might be the D (5 bases). Germline V gene sequence: CDR1 ENHRY, CDR2 SYGVKD. Deletions cut 3 bases from V and 6 bases from J, with 9 bases between. The length of the CDR3 is 12 residues. Here the CDR3 DNA reads TGTGCCATCAGTGATTACAGGAGCGAGCAGTACTTC. It yields the protein CAISDYRSEQYF.

The chain couples TRBV5-6 to TRBJ1-2; no firm D call. Germline V CDR1 and CDR2: SGHDT, YYEEEE. Trimming took 1 base from V and 7 from J, leaving 17 bases between them. The CDR3 runs 15 residues. CDR3 protein: CASSLPTGSNRGYTF. CDR3 coding DNA: TGTGCCAGCAGCTTGCCTACTGGAAGTAATCGTGGCTACACCTTC.

The V gene is TRBV2, the J gene TRBJ1-5; D call uncertain. Germline loops: CDR1 SNHLY, CDR2 FYNNEI. The CDR3 is 15 residues long. V shed 2 bases and J shed 2 bases, with 10 bases lying between them. The CDR3 sequence is CASSERWGGNQPQHF. In nucleotides, the CDR3 is TGTGCCAGCAGTGAACGTTGGGGTGGCAATCAGCCCCAGCATTTT.

This clone was detected once. This rearrangement joins TRBV11-2 to TRBJ2-7; D unclear. Germline values: CDR1 SGHAT, CDR2 FQNNGV. The CDR3 contains 12 residues. V was shortened by 0 bases and J by 3 bases, with 3 bases between the two germline ends. DNA of the CDR3: TGTGCCAGCAGCTTAGAACGCTACGAGCAGTACTTC. It yields the protein CASSLERYEQYF.

The chain joins TRBV27 to TRBJ1-4, with D perhaps matching TRBD1 (5 bases). The V gene's germline CDR1 is MNHEY and CDR2 SMNVEV (reference sequence). V was cut by 7 bases and J by 1 base, with 10 bases left in between. The CDR3 spans 14 residues. The CDR3 DNA follows: TGTGCCAGCATGCGCGACAGAACTAATGAAAAACTGTTTTTT. Amino acid sequence: CASMRDRTNEKLFF.

The rearrangement joins TRBV7-2 to TRBJ2-3; 12 bases are a match to TRBD2. V was clipped by 4 bases and J by 0 bases; unmatched bases: 2. Germline loops: CDR1 SGHTA, CDR2 FQGNSA. The CDR3 is 16 residues long. The CDR3 loop reads CASSSGTSGSTDTQYF. Here the CDR3 DNA reads TGTGCCAGCAGCTCCGGGACTAGCGGGAGCACAGATACGCAGTATTTT.

The genes are TRBV28 and TRBJ1-5; D gene unclear. In germline, CDR1 is MDHEN, CDR2 SYDVKM. The CDR3 spans 15 residues. Trimming left V 5 bases short and J 4 bases short, with 15 bases between. In DNA form, the CDR3 reads TGTGCCAGCAGTCCCGCAACCCTACTTAATCAGCCCCAGCATTTT. Its protein product is CASSPATLLNQPQHF.

The chain couples TRBV7-2 to TRBJ2-1; no clear D. V shed 2 bases and J shed 9 bases, with 17 bases lying between them. The germline V gene encodes CDR1 SGHTA and CDR2 FQGNSA. The CDR3 spans 15 residues. Here the CDR3 DNA reads TGTGCCAGCAGCTTAATTGAAGGAGTGGTTTCTGAGCAGTTCTTC. Protein: CASSLIEGVVSEQFF.

The chain combines TRBV19 with TRBJ1-4; D gene ambiguous. In germline, CDR1 is LNHDA, CDR2 SQIVND (reference sequence). V lost 5 bases, J lost 3 bases, and 16 bases lay in between. The CDR3 length is 16 residues. The CDR3 protein is CASSGLPESPNEKLFF. CDR3 sequence (DNA): TGTGCCAGTAGTGGGCTGCCAGAGAGCCCTAATGAAAAACTGTTTTTT. Variable domain in full (rest from reference TRBV19 and TRBJ1-4): DGGITQSPKYLFRKEGQNVTLSCEQNLNHDAMYWYRQDPGQGLRLIYYSQIVNDFQKGDIAEGYSVSREKKESFPLTVTSAQKNPTAFYLCASSGLPESPNEKLFFGSGTQLSVL.

The rearrangement joins TRBV11-2 to TRBJ1-2, with 8 bases fitting TRBD1. CDR3 length: 15 amino acids. Germline CDR1 SGHAT, CDR2 FQNNGV. V dropped 5 bases and J dropped 2; count of bases not matched to a gene: 7. The chain's CDR3 is CASSLQGGPNYGYTF. CDR3 sequence (DNA): TGTGCCAGCAGCCTACAGGGGGGACCCAACTATGGCTACACCTTC.

J is TRBJ2-1 and V is TRBV7-9, with 13 bases lining up with TRBD2. This CDR3 has 16 residues. Germline lookup yields CDR1 SEHNR and CDR2 FQNEAQ (reference sequence). The J segment lost 14 bases and the V segment lost 1 base, leaving 11 bases of the junction unmatched. The CDR3 nucleotides read TGTGCCAGCAGCTTAGGGGGACTAGCGGGAAAGCCTGTGGAGTTCTTC. Translation gives CASSLGGLAGKPVEFF.